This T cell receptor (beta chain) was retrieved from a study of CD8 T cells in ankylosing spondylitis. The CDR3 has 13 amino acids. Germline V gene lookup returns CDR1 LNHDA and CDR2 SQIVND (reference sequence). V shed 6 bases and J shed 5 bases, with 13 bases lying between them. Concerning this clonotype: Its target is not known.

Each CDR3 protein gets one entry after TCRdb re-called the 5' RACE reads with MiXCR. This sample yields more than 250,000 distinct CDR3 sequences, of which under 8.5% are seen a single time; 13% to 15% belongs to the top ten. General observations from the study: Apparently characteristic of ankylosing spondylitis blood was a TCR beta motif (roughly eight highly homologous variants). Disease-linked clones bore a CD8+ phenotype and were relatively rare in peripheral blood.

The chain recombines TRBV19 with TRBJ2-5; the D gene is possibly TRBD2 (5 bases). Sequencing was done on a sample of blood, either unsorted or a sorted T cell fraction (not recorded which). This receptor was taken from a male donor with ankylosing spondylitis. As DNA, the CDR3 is TGTGCCAGTAGCCGACGGTGGAGGGAGACCCAGTACTTC. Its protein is CASSRRWRETQYF. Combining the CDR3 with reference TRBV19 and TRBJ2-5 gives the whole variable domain DGGITQSPKYLFRKEGQNVTLSCEQNLNHDAMYWYRQDPGQGLRLIYYSQIVNDFQKGDIAEGYSVSREKKESFPLTVTSAQKNPTAFYLCASSRRWRETQYFGPGTRLLVL.